This is a list of T cell receptor beta chains from one sample in a study of T cell responses to AZD1222 COVID-19 vaccine. TCRdb's table, derived via immunoSEQ multiplex PCR, lists solely in-frame clones and lacks some. The table shows 150,000 or so clones, with around 93% occurring only once. Here the sequenced sample was peripheral blood, taken 28 days after the second AZD1222 dose. The receptors here all came from an adult who received the AZD1222 COVID-19 vaccine. The CDR3 runs from the conserved cysteine through the conserved F or W. The D gene is left open where the match is weak. The size field is filled for only some rows; it gives once, few, many or a size class.

abundance	d_gene	v_gene	j_gene	CDR3aa	CDR3nt
once	.	TRBV3-1/TRBV3-2	TRBJ1-3	CASSPTSSGNTIYF	TGTGCCAGCAGCCCCACCTCCTCTGGAAACACCATATATTTT
.	TRBD2	TRBV7-2	TRBJ2-7	CASSLAAGSLEQYF	TGTGCCAGCAGCTTAGCAGCGGGGTCCCTCGAGCAGTACTTC
.	.	TRBV5-6	TRBJ1-2	CASSLGNFGYTF	TGTGCCAGCAGCTTGGGGAACTTTGGCTACACCTTC
.	.	TRBV19	TRBJ1-1	CATRGNTEAFF	TGTGCCACAAGGGGGAACACTGAAGCTTTCTTT
once	.	TRBV19	TRBJ1-5	CASSWVGNQPQHF	TGTGCCAGTAGTTGGGTCGGAAATCAGCCCCAGCATTTT
.	TRBD2	TRBV28	TRBJ2-7	CASRLAGYEQYF	TGTGCCAGCAGATTAGCGGGCTACGAGCAGTACTTC
.	TRBD1	TRBV7-9	TRBJ1-4	CASSFDWGQGYEKLFF	TGTGCCAGCAGCTTCGATTGGGGACAGGGTTATGAAAAACTGTTTTTT
once	.	TRBV6-5	TRBJ2-7	CASSYVDSPEQYF	TGTGCCAGCAGTTACGTGGACAGCCCGGAGCAGTACTTC
.	TRBD2	TRBV29-1	TRBJ2-1	CSVDGVSGSSYNEQFF	TGCAGCGTTGATGGCGTTAGCGGGAGCTCCTACAATGAGCAGTTCTTC
.	TRBD2	TRBV15	TRBJ2-7	CATSRARLAGEGEQYF	TGTGCCACCAGCAGGGCCAGACTAGCGGGAGAGGGCGAGCAGTACTTC
.	.	TRBV5-1	TRBJ2-3	CASSLAGVTDTQYF	TGCGCCAGCAGCTTGGCAGGGGTCACAGATACGCAGTATTTT
.	.	TRBV6-5	TRBJ1-4	CASIREGWGEKLFF	TGTGCCAGCATACGTGAAGGATGGGGGGAAAAACTGTTTTTT
once	.	TRBV7-9	TRBJ1-3	CASSLTNRDGNTIYF	TGTGCCAGCAGCTTAACCAACAGGGATGGAAACACCATATATTTT
.	.	TRBV19	TRBJ1-2	CASNPDGEEYYGYTF	TGTGCCAGTAATCCAGACGGAGAAGAATACTATGGCTACACCTTC
.	TRBD1	TRBV7-3	TRBJ2-2	CASSLGTGDTGELFF	TGTGCCAGCAGCTTAGGGACAGGGGACACCGGGGAGCTGTTTTTT
.	.	TRBV7-9	TRBJ1-6	CASSLEGFDSPLHF	TGTGCCAGCAGCTTAGAAGGGTTCGATTCACCCCTCCACTTT